A selection of T cell receptor beta chains follows, all from one sample in a study of control samples from healthy donors and cancer patients. Sequencing used immunoSEQ multiplex PCR; TCRdb keeps in-frame clones, though not all of them. The table shows some 49,000 clones, with roughly 92% occurring only once. The sequenced sample consisted of PBMCs. The receptors come from a man aged 30-40 years with colorectal cancer. Each CDR3 is given with its conserved first and last residue. The D gene is left open where the match is weak. Part of the rows lack a size; the others show once, few, many or a class for expanded clones.

15	NA	NA	TRBV5-6	TRBJ2-3	CASSIRRGRTDTQYF	TGTGCCAGCAGCATTCGGCGGGGGCGGACAGATACGCAGTATTTT
16	TRBD1	NA	TRBV4-3	TRBJ1-2	CASSQEMDRGRGGYTF	TGCGCCAGCAGCCAAGAAATGGACAGGGGGCGGGGAGGCTACACCTTC
14	NA	NA	TRBV10-3	TRBJ1-3	CAIKRTAAGNTIYF	TGTGCCATCAAGCGGACAGCTGCTGGAAACACCATATATTTT
12	NA	NA	TRBV2	TRBJ1-3	CASSPDLNTIYF	TGTGCCAGCAGCCCAGACCTGAACACCATATATTTT
20	TRBD2	NA	TRBV12-5	TRBJ2-6	CASGFTRGLAGVSGANVLTF	TGTGCTAGTGGTTTCACCCGCGGACTAGCGGGGGTCTCTGGGGCCAACGTCCTGACTTTC
15	NA	NA	TRBV6-6	TRBJ2-7	CASSYSTSGEGEQYF	TGTGCCAGCAGTTACTCGACCAGCGGCGAAGGAGAGCAGTACTTC
12	NA	NA	TRBV7-8	TRBJ2-7	CASSPGEDEQYF	TGTGCCAGCAGCCCTGGGGAAGACGAGCAGTACTTC
15	NA	once	TRBV7-6	TRBJ1-2	CASSLAVGGSDGYTF	TGTGCCAGCAGCTTAGCTGTCGGGGGATCAGATGGCTACACCTTC
15	NA	NA	TRBV2	TRBJ2-3	CASTTAPSETDTQYF	TGTGCCAGCACGACGGCACCCTCCGAAACAGATACGCAGTATTTT
11	NA	NA	TRBV2	TRBJ2-3	CASSDAAEQYF	TGTGCCAGCAGTGATGCGGCAGAACAGTATTTT
17	NA	once	TRBV6-6	TRBJ1-3	CASSPYIGGAQGNTIYF	TGTGCCAGCAGTCCCTATATAGGGGGGGCGCAAGGAAACACCATATATTTT
19	NA	NA	TRBV4-2	TRBJ2-7	CASSQEAPGPTKKAYEQYF	TGTGCCAGCAGCCAAGAGGCTCCCGGGCCCACAAAAAAAGCCTACGAGCAGTACTTC
14	NA	once	TRBV4-1	TRBJ1-1	CASNLGRTNTEAFF	TGCGCCAGCAACTTGGGACGGACGAACACTGAAGCTTTCTTT
13	NA	NA	TRBV25-1	TRBJ2-5	CASSEGTWKTQYF	TGTGCCAGCAGTGAAGGGACTTGGAAGACCCAGTACTTC
16	TRBD1	NA	TRBV5-5	TRBJ2-3	CASSSYRGLGTDTQYF	TGTGCCAGCAGCTCGTACAGGGGGCTCGGGACAGATACGCAGTATTTT
18	NA	NA	TRBV7-8	TRBJ2-2	CASSPWDTGGRDTGELFF	TGTGCCAGCAGCCCGTGGGACACCGGGGGTAGGGACACCGGGGAGCTGTTTTTT
14	NA	NA	TRBV2	TRBJ1-2	CASSEKVTWYGYTF	TGTGCCAGCAGTGAGAAGGTCACGTGGTATGGCTACACCTTC
15	NA	NA	TRBV10-1	TRBJ2-1	CASSEAGQPYNEQFF	TGCGCCAGCAGTGAGGCGGGACAGCCTTACAATGAGCAGTTCTTC
14	NA	once	TRBV29-1	TRBJ1-1	CSVSSHWMNTEAFF	TGCAGCGTTTCGAGTCACTGGATGAACACTGAAGCTTTCTTT
11	NA	NA	TRBV28	TRBJ1-4	CASRGWEKLFF	TGTGCCAGCAGAGGTTGGGAAAAACTGTTTTTT
12	NA	NA	TRBV19	TRBJ1-1	CASGSWGTEAFF	TGTGCCAGCGGTTCGTGGGGCACTGAAGCTTTCTTT
16	TRBD1	NA	TRBV9	TRBJ1-2	CASSVEDDGDRVDSAF	TGTGCCAGCAGCGTAGAGGACGATGGAGACAGGGTCGATTCCGCCTTC
16	NA	NA	TRBV7-9	TRBJ2-1	CASSSVPDHSYNEQFF	TGTGCCAGCAGCTCAGTGCCGGACCACTCCTACAATGAGCAGTTCTTC
14	NA	NA	TRBV11-3	TRBJ2-6	CASSLGAGANVLTF	TGTGCCAGCAGCCTTGGCGCTGGGGCCAACGTCCTGACTTTC
13	NA	NA	TRBV4-3	TRBJ2-1	CASSQEVRVEQFF	TGCGCCAGCAGCCAAGAAGTCAGGGTCGAGCAGTTCTTC
12	NA	NA	TRBV6-2/TRBV6-3	TRBJ2-2	CASSPFDGELFF	TGTGCCAGCAGTCCATTCGATGGGGAGCTGTTTTTT
15	TRBD2	NA	TRBV19	TRBJ2-5	CASSSRLAGQETQYF	TGTGCCAGTAGTTCGCGACTAGCGGGGCAAGAGACCCAGTACTTC
14	TRBD2	NA	TRBV25-1	TRBJ2-3	CASSGRGDADTQYF	TGTGCCAGCAGCGGGAGGGGCGACGCAGATACGCAGTATTTT
15	NA	once	TRBV9	TRBJ1-1	CASSKGMGWNTEAFF	TGTGCCAGCAGCAAGGGGATGGGGTGGAACACTGAAGCTTTCTTT
11	NA	NA	TRBV13	TRBJ2-7	CASSSRYEQYF	TGTGCCAGCAGCTCCCGCTACGAGCAGTACTTC
11	NA	NA	TRBV10-3	TRBJ2-3	CAISGADTQYF	TGTGCCATCAGTGGGGCAGATACGCAGTATTTT
14	NA	NA	TRBV3-1/TRBV3-2	TRBJ1-1	CASSRNWLNTEAFF	TGTGCCAGCAGCCGGAATTGGTTAAACACTGAAGCTTTCTTT
15	NA	NA	TRBV5-6	TRBJ1-6	CASSLGFTGLRALHF	TGTGCCAGCAGCTTGGGATTTACGGGGCTTAGGGCCCTCCACTTT
13	NA	few	TRBV30	TRBJ1-1	CAWSVRFNTEAFF	TGTGCCTGGAGTGTACGGTTCAACACTGAAGCTTTCTTT
15	NA	NA	TRBV25-1	TRBJ1-6	CASSEQQGRNSPLHF	TGTGCCAGCAGTGAACAGCAGGGTCGGAATTCACCCCTCCACTTT
14	NA	NA	TRBV5-6	TRBJ1-2	CASSLTSANYGYTF	TGTGCCAGCAGCCTGACGTCCGCTAACTATGGCTACACCTTC
14	TRBD1	NA	TRBV6-1	TRBJ1-5	CASREDRGGQPQHF	TGTGCCAGCAGGGAAGACAGGGGAGGCCAGCCCCAGCATTTT
15	NA	NA	TRBV6-1	TRBJ2-1	CASSESWGGFNEQFF	TGTGCCAGCAGTGAATCGTGGGGAGGCTTCAATGAGCAGTTCTTC
14	NA	few	TRBV9	TRBJ1-2	CASSASTLNYGYTF	TGTGCCAGCAGCGCGTCGACACTTAACTATGGCTACACCTTC
15	NA	NA	TRBV12-5	TRBJ2-4	CASAPLGLAKNIQYF	TGTGCTAGTGCCCCCCTGGGATTAGCCAAAAACATTCAGTACTTC